These 16 T cell receptor beta chains came from one sample sequenced in a study of technical replicates of blood from a handful of donors. Repertoires were generated with immunoSEQ multiplex PCR, while TCRdb's copy carries only in-frame clones and drops some. The sample records around 79,000 clones, 85% to 95% being singletons. Input material: T cells isolated from PBMCs. The receptors originated from a human donor in good health.

The chain recombines TRBV5-1 with TRBJ1-2; possible D gene TRBD1, 6 bases. This CDR3 spans 13 amino acids. From germline, CDR1 is SGHRS and CDR2 YFSETQ. Trimming cost V 5 bases and J 8 bases, with 16 bases left between them. The CDR3: CASRSLQGHGYTF. The CDR3 DNA is TGCGCCAGCAGGAGTCTCCAGGGGCACGGCTACACCTTC.

This rearrangement joins TRBV6-1 to TRBJ2-5; TRBD2 matches 7 bases. With V trimmed by 6 bases and J by 2 bases, 6 bases remained unmatched. The CDR3 has 14 residues. CDR1 MNHNS and CDR2 SASEGT come from the germline V gene. The CDR3 spells CASSPLGLQETQYF. In DNA form, the CDR3 reads TGTGCCAGCAGCCCCCTGGGACTACAAGAGACCCAGTACTTC.

The rearrangement joins TRBV5-1 to TRBJ1-2, with 8 positions matching TRBD1. The CDR3 length is 13 residues. Germline-derived CDR1 and CDR2 are SGHRS and YFSETQ. V dropped 5 bases and J dropped 7; count of bases not matched to a gene: 7. DNA for the CDR3: TGCGCCAGCAGTTACCAGGGGGCAGGTGGCTACACCTTC. This codes for CASSYQGAGGYTF.

V is TRBV6-1 and J is TRBJ1-3; D is unclear. Trimming took off 2 bases at V and 0 bases at J, with 8 bases between the two ends. CDR3 length: 15 residues. Germline V gene lookup returns CDR1 MNHNS and CDR2 SASEGT. CDR3 residues: CASSELAGSGNTIYF. The CDR3 DNA is TGTGCCAGCAGTGAACTTGCAGGCTCTGGAAACACCATATATTTT.

This chain connects TRBV7-9 to TRBJ2-2; TRBD2 matches at 7 bases. The germline V gene encodes CDR1 SEHNR and CDR2 FQNEAQ (reference sequence). CDR3 length equals 16 residues. The junction had 3 bases not matched to a gene; V was cut back by 1 base and J by 1 base. The CDR3 coding sequence is TGTGCCAGCAGCTTAGGAAGCGGGGTGAACACCGGGGAGCTGTTTTTT. This translates into CASSLGSGVNTGELFF.

This sequence joins TRBV28 and TRBJ1-1, with a tentative D call TRBD1 (5 bases). The CDR3 extends over 15 amino acids. Trimming pared 5 bases from V and 6 bases from J, leaving 19 bases between. CDR1 and CDR2 (germline): MDHEN, SYDVKM. The CDR3 region has the DNA TGTGCCAGCAGTAAGATCACCGGGGGTGGATCTGAAGCTTTCTTT. Translated, it gives CASSKITGGGSEAFF.

The CDR3 bases are TGCAGCGTTGATAATACGTTTGGGCGGGGGGCCTCAAGCTCCTACGAGCAGTACTTC. This translates into CSVDNTFGRGASSSYEQYF. This chain connects TRBV29-1 to TRBJ2-7; 8 bases match TRBD2. This CDR3 comprises 19 residues. With 3 bases clipped from V and 0 bases from J, the junction kept 19 bases outside the gene matches. The germline CDR1 and CDR2 sequences are SQVTM and ANQGSEA.

This chain links TRBV7-9 with TRBJ1-2; weak D call: TRBD1 (6 bases). The CDR3 covers 13 residues. Trimming pared 1 base from V and 3 bases from J, leaving 6 bases between. Per germline, CDR1 SEHNR and CDR2 FQNEAQ (reference sequence). DNA for the CDR3: TGTGCCAGCAGCTTAGAGGGGGACTATGGCTACACCTTC. This translates into CASSLEGDYGYTF.

The chain links TRBV7-8 to TRBJ1-1, with 10 bases matching TRBD1. This CDR3 is 14 amino acids long. Germline V gene data show CDR1 as SGHVS and CDR2 as FQNEAQ. V was pared by 6 bases and J by 5 bases, with 6 bases of the junction left unmatched. The CDR3 region is CASRPGTGVTEAFF. The CDR3 DNA follows: TGTGCCAGCAGACCCGGGACAGGGGTGACTGAAGCTTTCTTT.

The chain combines TRBV10-1 with TRBJ2-3, with 7 nucleotides matching TRBD2. CDR1 WNHNN and CDR2 SYGVQD come from the germline V gene (reference sequence). The CDR3 totals 14 residues. Trimming at V came to 6 bases and at J to 3 bases, leaving 6 bases not matched to a gene. CDR3 bases: TGCGCCAGCAGCAGGACTAGTGAGACAGATACGCAGTATTTT. It translates to CASSRTSETDTQYF.

V and J are TRBV18 and TRBJ1-6, with D possibly being TRBD1 (6 bases). V lost 3 bases and J lost 6, with 15 bases in between. The V gene's germline CDR1 is KGHSH and CDR2 LQKENI. This CDR3 has 16 residues. CDR3 sequence: CASSPDSTVSNSPLHF. CDR3 DNA: TGTGCCAGCTCACCGGACAGCACAGTATCTAATTCACCCCTCCACTTT.

The chain has TRBV6-5 and TRBJ2-7; D is perhaps TRBD2 (5 bases). Germline CDR1 MNHEY, CDR2 SVGAGI. CDR3 length equals 10 residues. V dropped 8 bases and J dropped 4 bases, with 6 bases sitting between them. The CDR3 loop reads CASGEYEQYF. CDR3 in DNA: TGTGCCAGCGGGGAGTACGAGCAGTACTTC.

The rearrangement joins TRBV10-3 to TRBJ2-7, with TRBD1 matching 9 bases. V trimming: 4 bases; J trimming: 1 base; junction bases outside the gene matches: 2. The germline V gene has CDR1 ENHRY and CDR2 SYGVKD. The CDR3 is made up of 14 amino acids. The CDR3 nucleotides read TGTGCCATCAGTGCGGGACAGGGATCCTACGAGCAGTACTTC. This codes for CAISAGQGSYEQYF.

The rearrangement joins TRBV4-2 to TRBJ1-2; TRBD1 agrees at 10 bases. CDR1 is LGHNA and CDR2 is YNFKEQ in the germline V gene. The CDR3 has 15 amino acids. The ends lost 2 bases at V and 4 bases at J; junction bases unmatched: 4. CDR3 coding DNA: TGTGCCAGCAGCCAATCGAGGACAGGGGGCTATGGCTACACCTTC. It translates to CASSQSRTGGYGYTF.

The CDR3 DNA reads as TGCGCCAGCAGCCTAGATACAGAGCGGGGGGGGGAGTTCTTC. Protein sequence: CASSLDTERGGEFF. This chain links TRBV5-1 with TRBJ2-1, with 10 bases matching TRBD2. Germline CDR1 is SGHRS and CDR2 is YFSETQ. CDR3 length equals 14 residues. J gave up 14 bases and V 4 bases, and 12 bases lay outside the gene matches. The whole variable domain, remainder taken from reference TRBV5-1 and TRBJ2-1, is KAGVTQTPRYLIKTRGQQVTLSCSPISGHRSVSWYQQTPGQGLQFLFEYFSETQRNKGNFPGRFSGRQFSNSRSEMNVSTLELGDSALYLCASSLDTERGGEFFGPGTRLTVL.

The rearrangement joins TRBV7-9 to TRBJ2-5, with D possibly being TRBD2 (6 bases). Trimming left V 5 bases short and J 5 bases short, with 15 bases between. Looked up from germline, CDR1 is SEHNR and CDR2 is FQNEAQ (reference sequence). This CDR3 spans 14 amino acids. The chain's CDR3 is CASSPPGSGETQYF. CDR3 nucleotides: TGTGCCAGCAGCCCCCCCGGAAGCGGGGAGACCCAGTACTTC.